Shown below are 30 T cell receptor beta chains from a single sample sequenced in a study of blood T cell repertoires in COVID-19. Clones were read by immunoSEQ multiplex PCR, and TCRdb kept only the in-frame ones, dropping some. The sample contains around 200,000 clones, approximately 90% of which appear only once. The sample comprised peripheral blood. These receptors came from an elderly woman in a cohort sampled during active or convalescent COVID-19.

The J gene is TRBJ2-7, the V gene TRBV7-8; 7 bases fit TRBD1. J was trimmed by 3 bases and V by 5 bases; bases with no gene match: 10. CDR1 is SGHVS, CDR2 FQNEAQ, per germline. The CDR3 has 15 amino acids. CDR3 residues: CASSPYEGAFYEQYF. CDR3 nucleotides: TGTGCCAGCAGCCCTTACGAGGGGGCCTTCTACGAGCAGTACTTC. Filled out from reference TRBV7-8 and TRBJ2-7, the complete variable domain reads GAGVSQSPRYKVAKRGQDVALRCDPISGHVSLFWYQQALGQGPEFLTYFQNEAQLDKSGLPSDRFFAERPEGSVSTLKIQRTQQEDSAVYLCASSPYEGAFYEQYFGPGTRLTVT.

This rearrangement joins TRBV5-4 to TRBJ2-5, with D possibly TRBD2 on 6 matching bases. The CDR3 loop spans 16 amino acids. V was pared by 0 bases and J by 2 bases, with 14 bases between. Per germline, CDR1 SGHNT and CDR2 YYREEE (reference sequence). CDR3 residues: CASSLGSGLSQETQYF. The CDR3 nucleotides are TGTGCCAGCAGCTTGGGCTCGGGACTGTCTCAAGAGACCCAGTACTTC. Supplemented by reference TRBV5-4 and TRBJ2-5, the full variable domain reads ETGVTQSPTHLIKTRGQQVTLRCSSQSGHNTVSWYQQALGQGPQFIFQYYREEENGRGNFPPRFSGLQFPNYSSELNVNALELDDSALYLCASSLGSGLSQETQYFGPGTRLLVL.

The chain carries TRBV5-1 and TRBJ1-1, with 10 bases lining up with TRBD1. The germline gives CDR1 SGHRS, CDR2 YFSETQ. Trimming at V came to 3 bases and at J to 0 bases, leaving 11 bases not matched to a gene. CDR3 length: 18 residues. The CDR3 coding sequence is TGCGCCAGCAGCTCTCTTCCGGGACAGGGGCGTATGAACACTGAAGCTTTCTTT. Translated: CASSSLPGQGRMNTEAFF.

In DNA form, the CDR3 reads TGCGCCAGCAGCTTGGCCCGGACAGGGTCAAATTCACCCCTCCACTTT. It specifies CASSLARTGSNSPLHF. The chain is built from TRBV5-1 and TRBJ1-6; 8 nucleotides line up with TRBD1. V was pared by 0 bases and J by 7 bases, with 6 bases of the junction left unmatched. Germline assignment: CDR1 SGHRS and CDR2 YFSETQ. The CDR3 totals 16 residues.

This chain's CDR3 is CASSVEPVNTEAFF. The CDR3 DNA reads as TGTGCCAGCAGCGTAGAACCGGTGAACACTGAAGCTTTCTTT. This sequence joins TRBV9 and TRBJ1-1; D gene unclear. Trimming pared 0 bases from V and 0 bases from J, leaving 6 bases between. The CDR3 is 14 amino acids. In germline, CDR1 is SGDLS, CDR2 YYNGEE.

This chain connects TRBV20-1 to TRBJ1-2; unclear D gene. V lost 3 bases to trimming and J lost 1 base, with 6 bases between them. The germline gives CDR1 DFQATT, CDR2 SNEGSKA (reference sequence). This CDR3 region has 12 residues. CDR3 loop: CSASPYNYGYTF. CDR3 DNA: TGCAGTGCTAGTCCCTATAACTATGGCTACACCTTC.

The chain recombines TRBV10-3 with TRBJ1-2, with 7 nucleotides matching TRBD1. The CDR3 length is 13 residues. CDR1 ENHRY and CDR2 SYGVKD come from the germline V gene. After removal of 3 bases from V and 8 bases from J, the junction contained 6 bases not matched to a gene. The DNA for the CDR3 is TGTGCCATCAGTGACTCGGACAGGACCGGCTACACCTTC. Translation: CAISDSDRTGYTF.

The chain carries TRBV9 and TRBJ1-2, with a tentative D call TRBD1 (6 bases). Germline V gives CDR1 SGDLS, CDR2 YYNGEE. V lost 4 bases to trimming and J lost 8 bases, with 12 bases between them. CDR3 length: 12 amino acids. CDR3 nucleotides: TGTGCCAGCAGCAACAGGGATAGCGGCTACACCTTC. Translating it yields CASSNRDSGYTF.

The chain is built from TRBV6-6 and TRBJ2-1; TRBD1 aligns across 10 bases. Trimming cost V 6 bases and J 1 base; bases outside gene matches: 6. Germline V CDR1 and CDR2: MNHNY, SVGAGI (reference sequence). The CDR3 runs to 16 residues. The CDR3 DNA follows: TGTGCCAGCAGGGGAGGACAGGGGGGATCCTACAATGAGCAGTTCTTC. This gives the protein CASRGGQGGSYNEQFF.

The chain uses TRBV5-4 and TRBJ1-3, with 7 nucleotides matching TRBD1. CDR1 and CDR2 (germline): SGHNT, YYREEE (reference sequence). The V gene end was trimmed by 3 bases and the J gene end by 2 bases; junction bases not matched to a gene: 5. CDR3 length equals 15 residues. CDR3 sequence (DNA): TGTGCCAGCAGCTACAGGGGATCTGCTGGAAACACCATATATTTT. Protein product: CASSYRGSAGNTIYF.

This chain joins TRBV5-1 and TRBJ2-3; 7 bases line up with TRBD1. Germline CDR1 reads SGHRS; CDR2 reads YFSETQ. The CDR3 runs 15 residues. V lost 4 bases, J lost 3 bases, and 8 bases stayed unmatched. CDR3 sequence (DNA): TGCGCCAGCAGCCGTGGACAGGTTTCGACAGATACGCAGTATTTT. It yields the protein CASSRGQVSTDTQYF.

J is TRBJ2-2 and V is TRBV30; 7 bases map to TRBD1. Germline V CDR1 and CDR2: GTSNPN, SVGIG (reference sequence). This CDR3 is built from 16 residues. J was trimmed by 5 bases and V by 4 bases; bases with no gene match: 13. CDR3 in DNA: TGTGCCTGGAAGGGTCCAGCGAGGGGGCGAACCGGGGAGCTGTTTTTT. It is translated as CAWKGPARGRTGELFF.

This chain joins TRBV11-2 and TRBJ1-6, with D possibly matching TRBD1 (6 bases). CDR1 and CDR2 from the germline V gene are SGHAT and FQNNGV. CDR3 length: 15 amino acids. With 0 bases removed from V and 14 bases from J, the gap between germline ends came to 17 bases. The DNA of the CDR3 is TGTGCCAGCAGCTTAGATTTGACAGGCGAAGGGACCCTCCACTTT. Its translation is CASSLDLTGEGTLHF.

The chain combines TRBV2 with TRBJ1-6; 8 nucleotides match TRBD1. V shed 7 bases and J 9 bases; nucleotides not matched to a gene: 8. Germline V gene data show CDR1 as SNHLY and CDR2 as FYNNEI. The CDR3 length is 14 residues. The chain's CDR3 is CASNDRGLSSPLHF. In DNA form, the CDR3 reads TGTGCCAGCAATGACAGGGGCTTAAGTTCACCCCTCCACTTT.

This rearrangement joins TRBV5-1 to TRBJ2-5; 7 bases are shared with TRBD1. This CDR3 has 13 amino acids. Germline values: CDR1 SGHRS, CDR2 YFSETQ. Trimming at V came to 7 bases and at J to 5 bases, leaving 8 bases not matched to a gene. CDR3 sequence (DNA): TGCGCCAGCGTACGACAGGGTGGGGAGACCCAGTACTTC. It codes for CASVRQGGETQYF.

This sequence joins TRBV4-1 and TRBJ1-3, with 8 bases fitting TRBD1. This CDR3 spans 16 amino acids. The V gene's germline CDR1 is MGHRA and CDR2 YSYEKL. Trimming took 2 bases from V and 4 from J; bases not matched to a gene: 7. The CDR3 bases are TGCGCCAGCAGCCAACCTAGCAGGGACAGGGGAAACACCATATATTTT. As protein: CASSQPSRDRGNTIYF.

The table lists this clone with a count of one. V usage is TRBV21-1 and J usage is TRBJ1-1. TRBV21-1 constitutes a pseudogene. CDR3 size: 15 residues. The CDR3 loop reads CASSKKGGQVSEAFF. DNA for the CDR3: TGTGCCAGCAGCAAAAAAGGAGGGCAGGTTTCTGAAGCTTTCTTT.

This clone has just one count. The chain is built from TRBV27 and TRBJ2-7, with D possibly TRBD2 on 6 matching bases. V was pared by 6 bases and J by 6 bases, with 18 bases between. Germline CDR1 and CDR2: MNHEY and SMNVEV (reference sequence). The CDR3 loop spans 14 amino acids. CDR3: CASRRTGERGEQYV. The DNA of the CDR3 is TGTGCCAGCAGGCGAACGGGGGAACGCGGCGAGCAGTACGTC.

The chain joins TRBV11-3 to TRBJ2-7; 7 positions match TRBD2. Germline CDR1 SGHNT, CDR2 YENEEA. With 8 bases clipped from V and 2 bases from J, the junction kept 3 bases outside the gene matches. The CDR3 consists of 12 residues. CDR3 in amino acids: CASGRGAYEQYF. DNA of the CDR3: TGTGCCAGCGGGAGGGGAGCCTACGAGCAGTACTTC.

Turning to this clone: Other DNA sequences of this sample code for an identical CDR3. V gene TRBV5-1 combines with J gene TRBJ1-1; D is uncertain. V was clipped by 4 bases and J by 1 base, with 8 bases between them. The CDR3 totals 13 residues. CDR1 and CDR2 from the germline V gene are SGHRS and YFSETQ. The CDR3 sequence is CASSLNRNTEAFF. The CDR3 coding sequence is TGCGCCAGCAGCCTCAACAGGAACACTGAAGCTTTCTTT. Looking up the rest from reference TRBV5-1 and TRBJ1-1 gives the full variable domain: KAGVTQTPRYLIKTRGQQVTLSCSPISGHRSVSWYQQTPGQGLQFLFEYFSETQRNKGNFPGRFSGRQFSNSRSEMNVSTLELGDSALYLCASSLNRNTEAFFGQGTRLTVV.

DNA of the CDR3: TGTGCCAGCAGCTTCGGGACAGTCCTGACCTACAATGAGCAGTTCTTC. Translated, it gives CASSFGTVLTYNEQFF. The genes are TRBV11-3 and TRBJ2-1; 7 bases fit TRBD1. V trimming: 3 bases; J trimming: 2 bases; junction bases outside the gene matches: 7. The germline gives CDR1 SGHNT, CDR2 YENEEA. This CDR3 has 16 amino acids.

The chain uses TRBV19 and TRBJ1-2, with 9 positions matching TRBD1. Germline V gives CDR1 LNHDA, CDR2 SQIVND (reference sequence). Trimming took 3 bases from V and 7 from J; bases not matched to a gene: 6. CDR3 length: 14 amino acids. The CDR3 spells CASSITGGSAGYTF. In DNA, the CDR3 is TGTGCCAGTAGTATCACAGGGGGCTCCGCTGGCTACACCTTC.

The chain carries TRBV5-6 and TRBJ2-2; D not resolved. Germline CDR1 reads SGHDT; CDR2 reads YYEEEE. The V gene lost 4 bases and the J gene lost 3 bases, with 7 bases spanning the gap. The CDR3 spans 13 residues. This CDR3 reads CASSADDTGELFF. The CDR3, as DNA: TGTGCCAGCAGCGCAGATGACACCGGGGAGCTGTTTTTT.

The chain joins TRBV6-1 to TRBJ2-7; the match to TRBD1 covers 7 bases. Trimming cost V 3 bases and J 0 bases; bases outside gene matches: 5. CDR1 is MNHNS and CDR2 is SASEGT in the germline V gene. This CDR3 region has 15 residues. Written as DNA, the CDR3 is TGTGCCAGCAGTGATGGATGGACAGGCTCCTACGAGCAGTACTTC. Translating gives CASSDGWTGSYEQYF.

The chain combines TRBV10-1 with TRBJ1-1; D may be TRBD1 (6 bases). Trimming took 3 bases from V and 4 from J, leaving 12 bases between them. The germline V gene encodes CDR1 WNHNN and CDR2 SYGVQD (reference sequence). The CDR3 contains 14 residues. The CDR3 reads CASSEGMGATEAFF. The CDR3, as DNA: TGCGCCAGCAGTGAAGGCATGGGGGCCACTGAAGCTTTCTTT.

This clone occurred a few times. The chain employs TRBV6-5 and TRBJ2-1; 8 nucleotides match TRBD2. The CDR3 has 15 residues. V was clipped by 11 bases and J by 1 base; unmatched bases: 10. Germline CDR1 is MNHEY and CDR2 is SVGAGI. Here the CDR3 reads CAGSLSGASYNEQFF. CDR3 sequence (DNA): TGTGCCGGATCACTTAGCGGGGCTTCCTACAATGAGCAGTTCTTC.

The chain has TRBV28 and TRBJ1-6; possible D gene TRBD1, 5 bases. Deletions cut 6 bases from V and 9 bases from J, with 15 bases between. This CDR3 is 14 amino acids long. Germline CDR1 is MDHEN and CDR2 is SYDVKM. The CDR3: CASRDNLMGSPLHF. The CDR3 DNA reads TGTGCCAGCAGGGACAACCTCATGGGTTCACCCCTCCACTTT.

This clone has only one observation. The rearrangement uses TRBV18 and TRBJ2-1, with 9 bases lining up with TRBD1. This CDR3 is built from 13 residues. Trimming took 8 bases from V and 5 from J; bases not matched to a gene: 4. Germline CDR1 reads KGHSH; CDR2 reads LQKENI. The CDR3 DNA reads as TGTGCCAGCCGGGACAGGGCGGACAATGAGCAGTTCTTC. Protein sequence: CASRDRADNEQFF. Full variable domain (rest looked up from reference TRBV18 and TRBJ2-1): NAGVMQNPRHLVRRRGQEARLRCSPMKGHSHVYWYRQLPEEGLKFMVYLQKENIIDESGMPKERFSAEFPKEGPSILRIQQVVRGDSAAYFCASRDRADNEQFFGPGTRLTVL.

This clone was picked up a small number of times. The chain couples TRBV29-1 to TRBJ1-1, with D possibly being TRBD1 (6 bases). The germline V and J ends were trimmed by 5 bases and 0 bases, with 10 bases remaining between them. This CDR3 comprises 13 residues. The germline V gene has CDR1 SQVTM and CDR2 ANQGSEA. The DNA of the CDR3 is TGCAGCGTTACAGGGCATATGAACACTGAAGCTTTCTTT. Translated, it gives CSVTGHMNTEAFF. Complete variable domain (other parts from reference TRBV29-1 and TRBJ1-1): SAVISQKPSRDICQRGTSLTIQCQVDSQVTMMFWYRQQPGQSLTLIATANQGSEATYESGFVIDKFPISRPNLTFSTLTVSNMSPEDSSIYLCSVTGHMNTEAFFGQGTRLTVV.

This clone was observed a handful of times. The V call is TRBV18, the J call TRBJ1-2; no reliable D call. The germline V gene encodes CDR1 KGHSH and CDR2 LQKENI. This CDR3 has 13 residues. The V and J ends lost 2 bases and 10 bases respectively, with 14 bases between them. The CDR3 DNA sequence: TGTGCCAGCTCACCAAAGAGGCCACCGTACTACACCTTC. It translates to CASSPKRPPYYTF.